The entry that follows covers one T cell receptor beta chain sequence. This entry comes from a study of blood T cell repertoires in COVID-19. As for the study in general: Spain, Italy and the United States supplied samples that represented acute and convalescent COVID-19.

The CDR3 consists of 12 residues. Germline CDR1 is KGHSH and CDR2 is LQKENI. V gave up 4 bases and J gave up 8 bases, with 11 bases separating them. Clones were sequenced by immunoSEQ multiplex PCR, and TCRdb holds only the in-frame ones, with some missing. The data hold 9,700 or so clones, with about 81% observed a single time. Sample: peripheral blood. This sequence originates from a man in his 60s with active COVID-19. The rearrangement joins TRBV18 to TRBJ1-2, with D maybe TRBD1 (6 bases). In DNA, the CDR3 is TGTGCCAGCTCACACAGGGAGGGAGGCTACACCTTC. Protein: CASSHREGGYTF.